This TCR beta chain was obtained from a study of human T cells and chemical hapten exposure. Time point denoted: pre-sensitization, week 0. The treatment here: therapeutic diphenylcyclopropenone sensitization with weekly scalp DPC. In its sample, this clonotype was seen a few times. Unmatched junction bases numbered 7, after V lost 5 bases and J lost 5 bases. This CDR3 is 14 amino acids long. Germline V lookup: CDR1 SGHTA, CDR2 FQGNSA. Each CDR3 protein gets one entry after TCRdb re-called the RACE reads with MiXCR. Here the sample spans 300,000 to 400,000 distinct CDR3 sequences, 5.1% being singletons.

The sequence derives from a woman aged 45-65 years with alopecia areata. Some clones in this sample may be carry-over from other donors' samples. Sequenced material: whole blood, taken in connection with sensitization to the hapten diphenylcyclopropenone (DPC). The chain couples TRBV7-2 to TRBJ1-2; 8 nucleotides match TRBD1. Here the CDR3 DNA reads TGTGCCAGCAGCCCCCGGACAGGGAGTTATGGCTACACCTTC. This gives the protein CASSPRTGSYGYTF.